The clone carrying this TCR beta chain appeared a single time. The CDR3 spans 14 residues. The germline V gene encodes CDR1 MDHEN and CDR2 SYDVKM. V shed 6 bases and J 7 bases; nucleotides not matched to a gene: 6. This record comes from a study of control samples from healthy donors and cancer patients. Measured with immunoSEQ multiplex PCR; TCRdb has only the in-frame clones, and not every one. The sample consists of 150,000 to 200,000 clones, 91% of them appearing once. Material: blood. J is TRBJ1-6 and V is TRBV28; 7 positions agree with TRBD1. The clonotype comes from a woman between 25 and 40 years old in good health. The CDR3 region is CASSSQGDNSPLHF. The CDR3 DNA sequence: TGTGCCAGCAGCAGCCAGGGGGACAATTCACCCCTCCACTTT.